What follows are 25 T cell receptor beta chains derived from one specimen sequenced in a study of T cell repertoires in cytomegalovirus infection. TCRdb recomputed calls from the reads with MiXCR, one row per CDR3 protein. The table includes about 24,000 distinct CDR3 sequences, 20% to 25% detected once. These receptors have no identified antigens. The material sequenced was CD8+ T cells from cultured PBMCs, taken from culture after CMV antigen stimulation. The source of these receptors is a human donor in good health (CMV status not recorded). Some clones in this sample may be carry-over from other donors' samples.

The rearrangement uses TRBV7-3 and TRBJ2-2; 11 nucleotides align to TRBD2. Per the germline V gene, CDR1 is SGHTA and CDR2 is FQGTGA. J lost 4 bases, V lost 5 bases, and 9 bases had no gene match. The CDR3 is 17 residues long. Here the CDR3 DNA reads TGTGCCAGCAGCCTCAATAGCGGGGGGGCGCGCACCGGGGAGCTGTTTTTT. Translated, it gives CASSLNSGGARTGELFF.

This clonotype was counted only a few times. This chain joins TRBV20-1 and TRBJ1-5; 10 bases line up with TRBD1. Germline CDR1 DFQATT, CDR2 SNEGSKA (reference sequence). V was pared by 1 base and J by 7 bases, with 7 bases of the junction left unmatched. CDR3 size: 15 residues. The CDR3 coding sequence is TGCAGTGCTAGAGGGGGGACAGGGGATTGGCAGCCCCAGCATTTT. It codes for CSARGGTGDWQPQHF.

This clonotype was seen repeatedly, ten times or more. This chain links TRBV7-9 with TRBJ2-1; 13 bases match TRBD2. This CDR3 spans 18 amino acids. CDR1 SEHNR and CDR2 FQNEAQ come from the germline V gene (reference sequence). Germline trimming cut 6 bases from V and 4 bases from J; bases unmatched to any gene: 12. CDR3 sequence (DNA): TGTGCCAGCAGACCGACTAGCGGGGGGACCGAGGCGTACAATGAGCAGTTCTTC. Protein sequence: CASRPTSGGTEAYNEQFF.

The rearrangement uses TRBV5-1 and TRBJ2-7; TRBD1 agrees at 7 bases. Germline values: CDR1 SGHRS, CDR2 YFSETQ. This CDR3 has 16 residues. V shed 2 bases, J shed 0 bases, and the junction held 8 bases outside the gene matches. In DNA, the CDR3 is TGCGCCAGCAGCTTTTCGGCCAGGGGGATCTCCTACGAGCAGTACTTC. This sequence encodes CASSFSARGISYEQYF. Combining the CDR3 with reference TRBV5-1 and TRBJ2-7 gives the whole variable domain KAGVTQTPRYLIKTRGQQVTLSCSPISGHRSVSWYQQTPGQGLQFLFEYFSETQRNKGNFPGRFSGRQFSNSRSEMNVSTLELGDSALYLCASSFSARGISYEQYFGPGTRLTVT.

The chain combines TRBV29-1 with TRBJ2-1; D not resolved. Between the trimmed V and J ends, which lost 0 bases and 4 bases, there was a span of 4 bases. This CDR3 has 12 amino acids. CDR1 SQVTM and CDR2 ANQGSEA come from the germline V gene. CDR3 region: CSVEEGYNEQFF. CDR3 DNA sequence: TGCAGCGTTGAAGAGGGGTACAATGAGCAGTTCTTC.

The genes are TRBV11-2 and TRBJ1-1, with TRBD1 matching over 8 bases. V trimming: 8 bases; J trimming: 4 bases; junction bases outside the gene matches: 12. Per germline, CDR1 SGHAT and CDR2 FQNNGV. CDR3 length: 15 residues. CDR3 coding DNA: TGTGCCAGCTCTCGGGGCCAGGGGGCGAGCACTGAAGCTTTCTTT. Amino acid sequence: CASSRGQGASTEAFF. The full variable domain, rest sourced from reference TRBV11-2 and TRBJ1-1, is EAGVAQSPRYKIIEKRQSVAFWCNPISGHATLYWYQQILGQGPKLLIQFQNNGVVDDSQLPKDRFSAERLKGVDSTLKIQPAKLEDSAVYLCASSRGQGASTEAFFGQGTRLTVV.

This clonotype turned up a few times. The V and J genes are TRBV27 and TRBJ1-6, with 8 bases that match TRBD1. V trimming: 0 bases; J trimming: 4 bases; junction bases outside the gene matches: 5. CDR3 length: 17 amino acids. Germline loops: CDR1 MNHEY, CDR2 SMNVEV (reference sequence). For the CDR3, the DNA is TGTGCCAGCAGTTTATCGGACAGGGCGGCTTATAATTCACCCCTCCACTTT. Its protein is CASSLSDRAAYNSPLHF.

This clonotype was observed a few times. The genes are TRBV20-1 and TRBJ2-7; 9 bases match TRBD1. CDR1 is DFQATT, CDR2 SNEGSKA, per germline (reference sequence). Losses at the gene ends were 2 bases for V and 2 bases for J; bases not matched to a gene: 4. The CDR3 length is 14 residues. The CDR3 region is CSARFRDRAYEQYF. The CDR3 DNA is TGCAGTGCTAGATTCCGGGACAGGGCCTACGAGCAGTACTTC.

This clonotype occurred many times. DNA of the CDR3: TGTGCCAGCAGCCGGGGGCAGGGCAGGGTTTCCTACACCTTC. Its translation is CASSRGQGRVSYTF. The chain joins TRBV7-2 to TRBJ1-2, with a possible D match to TRBD1 (6 bases). The V end was cut by 5 bases, the J end by 10 bases, with 20 bases between. Germline V gives CDR1 SGHTA, CDR2 FQGNSA. The CDR3 extends over 14 amino acids.

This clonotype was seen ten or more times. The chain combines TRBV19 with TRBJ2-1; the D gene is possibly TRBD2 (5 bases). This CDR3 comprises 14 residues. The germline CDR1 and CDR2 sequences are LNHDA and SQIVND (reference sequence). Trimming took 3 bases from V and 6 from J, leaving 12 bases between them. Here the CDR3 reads CASSMGGLLNEQFF. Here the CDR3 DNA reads TGTGCCAGTAGTATGGGTGGACTCCTCAATGAGCAGTTCTTC.

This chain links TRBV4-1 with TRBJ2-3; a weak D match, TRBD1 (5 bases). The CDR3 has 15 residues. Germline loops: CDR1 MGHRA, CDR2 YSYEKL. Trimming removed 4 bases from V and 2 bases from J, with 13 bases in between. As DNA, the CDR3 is TGCGCCAGCAGCCGATCAGGGTCGCACACAGATACGCAGTATTTT. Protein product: CASSRSGSHTDTQYF.

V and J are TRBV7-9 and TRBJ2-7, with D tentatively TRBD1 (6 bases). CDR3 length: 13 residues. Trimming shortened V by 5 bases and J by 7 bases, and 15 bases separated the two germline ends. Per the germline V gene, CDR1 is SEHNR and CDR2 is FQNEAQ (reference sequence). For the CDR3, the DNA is TGTGCCAGCAGCACCGGACAGAGCCAAGAGCAGTACTTC. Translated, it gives CASSTGQSQEQYF.

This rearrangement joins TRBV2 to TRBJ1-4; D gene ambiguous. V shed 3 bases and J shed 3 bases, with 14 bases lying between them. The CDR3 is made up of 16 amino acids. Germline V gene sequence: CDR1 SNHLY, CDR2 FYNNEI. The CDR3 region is CASSEGTEGPNEKLFF. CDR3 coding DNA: TGTGCCAGCAGTGAGGGTACGGAAGGGCCTAATGAAAAACTGTTTTTT.

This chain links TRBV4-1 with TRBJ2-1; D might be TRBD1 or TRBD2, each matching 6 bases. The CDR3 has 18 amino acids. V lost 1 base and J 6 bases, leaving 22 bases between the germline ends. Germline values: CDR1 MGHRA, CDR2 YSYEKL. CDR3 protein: CASSQGGGGTGLFNEQFF. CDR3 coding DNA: TGCGCCAGCAGCCAAGGAGGGGGAGGAACAGGGCTGTTCAATGAGCAGTTCTTC.

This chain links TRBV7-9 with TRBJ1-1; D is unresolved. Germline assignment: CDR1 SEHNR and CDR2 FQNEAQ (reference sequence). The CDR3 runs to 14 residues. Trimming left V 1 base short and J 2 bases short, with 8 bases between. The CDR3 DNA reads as TGTGCCAGCAGCTTAGGTACTGGTAACACTGAAGCTTTCTTT. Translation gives CASSLGTGNTEAFF.

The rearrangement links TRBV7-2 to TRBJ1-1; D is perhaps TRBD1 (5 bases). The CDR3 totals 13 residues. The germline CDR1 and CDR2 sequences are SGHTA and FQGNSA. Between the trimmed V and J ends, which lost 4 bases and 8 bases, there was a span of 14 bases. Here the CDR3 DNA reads TGTGCCAGCAGCTGGGGGACGGAGACCGAAGCTTTCTTT. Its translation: CASSWGTETEAFF.

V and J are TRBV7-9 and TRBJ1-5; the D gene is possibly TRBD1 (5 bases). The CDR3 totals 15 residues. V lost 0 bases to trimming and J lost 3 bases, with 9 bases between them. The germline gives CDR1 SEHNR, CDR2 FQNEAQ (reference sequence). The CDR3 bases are TGTGCCAGCAGCTTAGCGGGGCCGATCAATCAGCCCCAGCATTTT. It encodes CASSLAGPINQPQHF.

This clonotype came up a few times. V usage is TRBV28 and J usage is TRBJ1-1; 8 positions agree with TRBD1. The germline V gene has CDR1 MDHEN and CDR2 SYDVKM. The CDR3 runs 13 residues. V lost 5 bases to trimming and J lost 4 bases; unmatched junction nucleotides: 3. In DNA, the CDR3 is TGTGCCAGCAGTATTACAGGGGGCACTGAAGCTTTCTTT. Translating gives CASSITGGTEAFF.

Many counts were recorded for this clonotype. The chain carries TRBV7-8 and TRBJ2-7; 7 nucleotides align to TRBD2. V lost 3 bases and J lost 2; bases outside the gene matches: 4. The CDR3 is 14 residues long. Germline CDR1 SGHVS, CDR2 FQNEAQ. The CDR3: CASSLGGGTYEQYF. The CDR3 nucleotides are TGTGCCAGCAGCTTGGGGGGAGGGACCTACGAGCAGTACTTC.

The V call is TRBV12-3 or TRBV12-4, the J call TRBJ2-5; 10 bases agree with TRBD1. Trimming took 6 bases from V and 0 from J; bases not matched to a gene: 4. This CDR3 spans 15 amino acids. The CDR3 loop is CASRQGQGYQETQYF. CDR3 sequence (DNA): TGTGCCAGCAGGCAGGGACAGGGGTACCAAGAGACCCAGTACTTC.

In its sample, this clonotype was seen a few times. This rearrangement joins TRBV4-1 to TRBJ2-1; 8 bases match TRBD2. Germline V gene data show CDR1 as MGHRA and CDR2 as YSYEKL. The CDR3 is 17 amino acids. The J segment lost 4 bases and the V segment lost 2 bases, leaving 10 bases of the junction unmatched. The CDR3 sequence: CASSQQAGGTDYNEQFF. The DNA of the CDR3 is TGCGCCAGCAGCCAACAGGCGGGGGGTACGGATTACAATGAGCAGTTCTTC.

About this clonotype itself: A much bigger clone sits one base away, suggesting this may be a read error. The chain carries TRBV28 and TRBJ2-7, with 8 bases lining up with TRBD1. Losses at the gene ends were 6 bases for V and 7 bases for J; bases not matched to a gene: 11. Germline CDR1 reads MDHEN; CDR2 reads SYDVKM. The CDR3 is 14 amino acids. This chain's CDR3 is CASREAGGVDEQYF. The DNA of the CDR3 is TGTGCCAGCAGAGAGGCAGGGGGCGTGGATGAGCAGTACTTC. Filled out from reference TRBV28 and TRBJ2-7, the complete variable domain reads DVKVTQSSRYLVKRTGEKVFLECVQDMDHENMFWYRQDPGLGLRLIYFSYDVKMKEKGDIPEGYSVSREKKERFSLILESASTNQTSMYLCASREAGGVDEQYFGPGTRLTVT.

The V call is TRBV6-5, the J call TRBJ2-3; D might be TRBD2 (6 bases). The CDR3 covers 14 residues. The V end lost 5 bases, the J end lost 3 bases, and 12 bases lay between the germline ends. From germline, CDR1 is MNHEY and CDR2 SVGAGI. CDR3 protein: CASSPRDLTDTQYF. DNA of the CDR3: TGTGCCAGCAGTCCCCGGGACTTAACAGATACGCAGTATTTT.

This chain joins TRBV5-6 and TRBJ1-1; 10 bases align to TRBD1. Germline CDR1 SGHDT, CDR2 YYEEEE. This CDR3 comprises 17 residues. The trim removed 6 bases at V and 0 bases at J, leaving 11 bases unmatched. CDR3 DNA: TGTGCCAGCATTGATGGGACAGGGGATTTACTGAACACTGAAGCTTTCTTT. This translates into CASIDGTGDLLNTEAFF.

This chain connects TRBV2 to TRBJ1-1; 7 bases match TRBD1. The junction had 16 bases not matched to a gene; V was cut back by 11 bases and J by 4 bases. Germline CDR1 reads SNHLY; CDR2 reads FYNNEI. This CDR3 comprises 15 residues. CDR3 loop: CAGYTQGVDGTEAFF. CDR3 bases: TGTGCCGGCTATACCCAGGGGGTCGATGGCACTGAAGCTTTCTTT.